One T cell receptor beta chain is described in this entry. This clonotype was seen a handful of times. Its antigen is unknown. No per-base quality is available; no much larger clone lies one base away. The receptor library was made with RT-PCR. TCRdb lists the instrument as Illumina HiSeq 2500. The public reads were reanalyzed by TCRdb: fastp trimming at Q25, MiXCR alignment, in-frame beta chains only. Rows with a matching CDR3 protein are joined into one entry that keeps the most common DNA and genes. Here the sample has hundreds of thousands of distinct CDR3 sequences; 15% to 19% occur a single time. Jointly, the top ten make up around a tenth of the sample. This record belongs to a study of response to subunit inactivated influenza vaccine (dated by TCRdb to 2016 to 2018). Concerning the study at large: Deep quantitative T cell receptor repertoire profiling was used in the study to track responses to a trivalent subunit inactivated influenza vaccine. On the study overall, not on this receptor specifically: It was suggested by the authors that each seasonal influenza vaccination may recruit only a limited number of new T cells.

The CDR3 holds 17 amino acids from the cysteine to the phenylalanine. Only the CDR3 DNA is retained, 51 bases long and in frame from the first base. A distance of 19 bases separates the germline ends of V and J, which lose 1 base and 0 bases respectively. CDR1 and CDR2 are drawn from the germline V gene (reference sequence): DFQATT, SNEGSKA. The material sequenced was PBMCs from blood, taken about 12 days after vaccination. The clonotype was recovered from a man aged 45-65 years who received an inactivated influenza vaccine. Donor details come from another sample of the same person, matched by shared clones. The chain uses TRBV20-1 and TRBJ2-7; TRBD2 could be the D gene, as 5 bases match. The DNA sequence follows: TGCAGTGCTAGAGCCCCTCGCGAAACTAGGTACTCCTACGAGCAGTACTTC. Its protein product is CSARAPRETRYSYEQYF.